A single T cell receptor beta chain is shown here with its context. What it binds is unknown. TCRdb's table, derived via immunoSEQ multiplex PCR, lists solely in-frame clones and lacks some. This table has 100,000 to 150,000 clones, less than 90% appearing once. This entry belongs to a study of T cell responses to AZD1222 COVID-19 vaccine. Germline-derived CDR1 and CDR2 are LNHDA and SQIVND (reference sequence). The CDR3 has 12 amino acids. The ends were cut back, 5 bases at V and 8 bases at J, with 7 bases in the middle. General observations from the study: The span of vaccine-associated CD4 TCRs extended across spike, with dominance at 160-218 and 743-854. White British people made up most donors, females outnumbered males, and clonal diversity was possibly underestimated.

V and J are TRBV19 and TRBJ1-6; unclear D gene. This clonotype was sampled from an adult in good health. Sequenced here: peripheral blood, sampled on day 0 of AZD1222 vaccination. The DNA for the CDR3 is TGTGCCAGTAGTCTCGAACATTCACCCCTCCACTTT. Its translation: CASSLEHSPLHF.